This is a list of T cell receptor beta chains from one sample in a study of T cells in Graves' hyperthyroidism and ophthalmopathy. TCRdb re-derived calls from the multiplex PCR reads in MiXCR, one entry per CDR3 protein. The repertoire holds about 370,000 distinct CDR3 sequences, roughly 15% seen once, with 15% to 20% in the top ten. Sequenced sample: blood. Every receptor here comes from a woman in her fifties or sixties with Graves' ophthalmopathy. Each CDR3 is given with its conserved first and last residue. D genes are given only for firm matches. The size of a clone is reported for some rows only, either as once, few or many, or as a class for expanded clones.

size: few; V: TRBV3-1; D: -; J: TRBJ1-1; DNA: TGTGCCAGCAGCCAAAGGGGGGGAGCTTTCTTT; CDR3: CASSQRGGAFF
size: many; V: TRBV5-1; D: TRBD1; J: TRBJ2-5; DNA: TGCGCCAGCAGCCCTCTCACCCGGGACAGACAAATAACCCAGTACTTC; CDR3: CASSPLTRDRQITQYF
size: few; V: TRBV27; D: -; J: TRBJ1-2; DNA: TGTGCCAGCAGTTTATCTGGGGGTTATAACTATGGCTACACCTTC; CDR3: CASSLSGGYNYGYTF
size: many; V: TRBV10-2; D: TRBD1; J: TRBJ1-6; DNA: TGCGCCAGCACTCCGCGACAGGGGCAGAATTCACCCCTCCACTTT; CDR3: CASTPRQGQNSPLHF
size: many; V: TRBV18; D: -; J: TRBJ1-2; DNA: TGTGCCAGCTCACCCCCTGACAGGAACTATGGCTACACCTTC; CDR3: CASSPPDRNYGYTF
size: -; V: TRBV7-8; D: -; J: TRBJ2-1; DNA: TGTGCCAGCACCGGCCCCGGCGGCTCCTACAATGAGCAGTTCTTC; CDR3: CASTGPGGSYNEQFF
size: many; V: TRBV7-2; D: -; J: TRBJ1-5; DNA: TGTGCCAGCAGCTTAGGGGTACAGAATCAGCCCCAGCATTTT; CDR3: CASSLGVQNQPQHF
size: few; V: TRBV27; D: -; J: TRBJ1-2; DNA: TGTGCCAGCAGTTTATCGACTGCTAACTATGGCTACACCTTC; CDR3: CASSLSTANYGYTF
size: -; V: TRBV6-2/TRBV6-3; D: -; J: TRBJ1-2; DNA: TGTGCCAGCGCCGCCGCGGCGGCCCGGGTCTATGGCTACACCTTC; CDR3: CASAAAAARVYGYTF
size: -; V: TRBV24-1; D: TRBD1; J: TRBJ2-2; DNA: TGTGCCACCAGTGTACCGGGACAGGGAAAGACCGGGGAGCTGTTTTTT; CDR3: CATSVPGQGKTGELFF
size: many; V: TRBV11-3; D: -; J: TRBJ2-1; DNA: TGTGCCAGCAGCTTGTCGTTCGGATCCTACAATGAGCAGTTCTTC; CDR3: CASSLSFGSYNEQFF
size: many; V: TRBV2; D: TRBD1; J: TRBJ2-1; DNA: TGTGCCAGCACTAGGGAAAGACAGGGGCGCGGTGAGCAGTTCTTC; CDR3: CASTRERQGRGEQFF
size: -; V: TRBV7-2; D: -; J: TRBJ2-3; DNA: TGTGCCAGCAGCTCCTCGGGACTGACCGATACGCAGTATTTT; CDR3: CASSSSGLTDTQYF
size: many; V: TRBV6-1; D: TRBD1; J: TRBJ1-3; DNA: TGTGCCAGCAGTTTGACAGGGGGCGACGGCGGGACCATATATTTT; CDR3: CASSLTGGDGGTIYF
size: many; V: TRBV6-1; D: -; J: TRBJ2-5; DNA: TGTGCCAGCAGCAAGGACAGTGAAGAGACCCAGTACTTC; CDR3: CASSKDSEETQYF
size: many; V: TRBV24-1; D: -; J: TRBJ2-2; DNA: TGTGCCACCAGTGATGACAGAGACACCGGGGAGCTGTTTTTT; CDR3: CATSDDRDTGELFF
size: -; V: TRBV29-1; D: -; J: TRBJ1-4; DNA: TGCAGCGTTGCGACAGGCTCCGGTGAAAAACTGTTTTTT; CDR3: CSVATGSGEKLFF
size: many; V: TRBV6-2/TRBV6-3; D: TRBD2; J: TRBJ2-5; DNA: TGTGCCAGCAGTCGACCCAGACTAGCGGGAGAGGAGACCCAGTACTTC; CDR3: CASSRPRLAGEETQYF
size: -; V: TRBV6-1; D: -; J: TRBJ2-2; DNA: TGTGCCAGCAGTTCCGGGACACTCACCGGGGAGCTGTTTTTT; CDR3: CASSSGTLTGELFF
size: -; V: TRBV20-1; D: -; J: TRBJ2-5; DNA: TGCAGTGCTAGGTCTTTTGGACCCCAACAAGAGACCCAGTACTTC; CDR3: CSARSFGPQQETQYF
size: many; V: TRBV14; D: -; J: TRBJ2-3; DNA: TGTGCCAGCAGCCAACGGAGCCATAGCACAGATACGCAGTATTTT; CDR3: CASSQRSHSTDTQYF
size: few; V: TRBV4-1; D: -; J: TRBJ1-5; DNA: TGCGCCAGCAGCCAAGGTCCGTGGGATCAGCCCCAGCATTTT; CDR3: CASSQGPWDQPQHF
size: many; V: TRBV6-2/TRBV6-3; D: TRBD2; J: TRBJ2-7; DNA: TGTGCCAGCAGAGGGACTAGCGGGACACTGTCCTACGAGCAGTACTTC; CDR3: CASRGTSGTLSYEQYF
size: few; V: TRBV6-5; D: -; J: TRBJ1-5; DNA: TGTGCCAGCAGTTACTCAGATCGGTCAGGTCAGCCCCAGCATTTT; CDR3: CASSYSDRSGQPQHF
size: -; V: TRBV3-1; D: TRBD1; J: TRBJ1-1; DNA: TGTGCCAGCAGCCGAAGCGGGACAGGGATGACTGAAGCTTTCTTT; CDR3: CASSRSGTGMTEAFF
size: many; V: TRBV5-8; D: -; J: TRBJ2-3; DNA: TGTGCCAGCAGCGGAGGCCCCACAGATACGCAGTATTTT; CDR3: CASSGGPTDTQYF
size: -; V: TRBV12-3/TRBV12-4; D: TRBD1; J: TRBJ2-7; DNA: TGTGCCAGCAGCCTCCGGGACAGTGGTTTCTACGAGCAGTACTTC; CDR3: CASSLRDSGFYEQYF
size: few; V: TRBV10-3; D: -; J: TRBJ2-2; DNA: TGTGCCATCAGTTTTACCCCGGACAGACCGAACACCGGGGAGCTGTTTTTT; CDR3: CAISFTPDRPNTGELFF
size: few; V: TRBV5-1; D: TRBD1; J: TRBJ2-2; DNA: TGCGCCAGCAGCACCCCGGACAGGGGGGTCAACACCGGGGAGCTGTTTTTT; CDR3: CASSTPDRGVNTGELFF
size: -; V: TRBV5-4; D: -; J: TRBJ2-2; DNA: TGTGCCAGCAGCCTGAGGAACAGACCGGACACCGGGGAGCTGTTTTTT; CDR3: CASSLRNRPDTGELFF
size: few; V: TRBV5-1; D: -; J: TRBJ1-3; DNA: TGCGCCAGCAGCCCGGACGAGTCTGGAAACACCATATATTTT; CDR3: CASSPDESGNTIYF
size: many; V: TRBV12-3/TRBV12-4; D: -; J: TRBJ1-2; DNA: TGTGCCAGCAGTTCTTCCGGGCCAGAGGGTGGCTACACCTTC; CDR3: CASSSSGPEGGYTF
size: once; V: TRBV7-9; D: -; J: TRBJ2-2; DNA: TGTGCCAACCAGGGCGGGACCGCCGGGGAGCTGGTTTTT; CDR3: CANQGGTAGELVF
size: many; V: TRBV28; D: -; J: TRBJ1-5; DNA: TGTGCCAGCAACCGTATCAATCAGCCCCAGCATTTT; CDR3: CASNRINQPQHF
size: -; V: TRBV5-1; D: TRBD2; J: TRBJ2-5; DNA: TGCGCCAGCAGCTCTATAGCGGGAGAAGAGACCCAGTACTTC; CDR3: CASSSIAGEETQYF
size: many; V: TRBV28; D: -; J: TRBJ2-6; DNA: TGTGCCAGCAGTTCGCCGAGAGGGAGGACAGGTTCTGGGGCCAACGTCCTGACTTTC; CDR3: CASSSPRGRTGSGANVLTF
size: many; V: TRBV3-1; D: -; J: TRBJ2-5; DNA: TGTGCCAGCAGCCAACGGGGGTTGGAGACCCAGTACTTC; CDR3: CASSQRGLETQYF
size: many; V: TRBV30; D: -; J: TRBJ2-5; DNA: TGTGCCTGGAGTGTACGGGGGTTCCAAGAGACCCAGTACTTC; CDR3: CAWSVRGFQETQYF
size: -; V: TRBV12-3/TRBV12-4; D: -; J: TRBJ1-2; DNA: TGTGCCAGCACCGGGACTGATTATGGCTACACCTTC; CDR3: CASTGTDYGYTF
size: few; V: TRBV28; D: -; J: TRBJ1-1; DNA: TGTGCCAGCAGTTATAGGGCAACTGAAGCTTTCTTT; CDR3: CASSYRATEAFF